This record looks at one T cell receptor (beta chain) sequence and its context. The antigen remains unidentified. Researchers ran the PCR with 60 Vbeta and 13 Jbeta primers. Libraries were prepared by immunoSEQ multiplex PCR; TCRdb keeps only in-frame clonotypes and omits some of them. Counted here are approximately 100,000 clones, roughly 85% occurring once; the ten biggest clones make up approximately 3%. The V gene lost 0 bases and the J gene lost 7 bases, with 12 bases spanning the gap. The CDR3 has 14 residues. The germline CDR1 and CDR2 sequences are KGHSH and LQKENI. The sample belongs to a study of cytomegalovirus exposure and HLA in healthy donors. Study-wide findings and caveats: Despite most TCR sequences being rare, some public TCRs occurred in many donors.

Nominally healthy donors were sampled, though unrecorded immune exposures were likely. The rearrangement joins TRBV18 to TRBJ1-1; D possibly corresponds to TRBD1 (6 bases). The sequenced sample consisted of PBMCs. The clonotype was recovered from a woman aged 40 to 49 in good health and CMV-seronegative. The CDR3 bases are TGTGCCAGCTCACCACCGGACAGCTCGAATGAAGCTTTCTTT. It is translated as CASSPPDSSNEAFF.